These 13 T cell receptor beta chains originate from one sample sequenced in a study of healthy donors' naive CD4 and CD8 T cells. Each TCR library used approximately 500 ng of total RNA and a linear amplification protocol. TCRdb called the reads again in MiXCR, with one record for every CDR3 protein. The sample comprises some 190,000 distinct CDR3 sequences, 65% to 75% of which are singletons, and about 2.1% rests with the top ten. The sample was naive CD4+ and CD8+ T cells sorted from blood, pooled from several donors. These receptors were obtained from a pool of human donors in good health; the sample pools cells from several healthy donors.

The chain carries TRBV11-2 and TRBJ1-6; possible D gene TRBD1, 5 bases. This CDR3 comprises 12 residues. Germline V gene data show CDR1 as SGHAT and CDR2 as FQNNGV. Trimming took 5 bases from V and 12 from J, leaving 11 bases between them. CDR3 amino acids: CASSPQGVPLHF. In DNA form, the CDR3 reads TGTGCCAGCAGCCCCCAGGGTGTACCCCTCCACTTT. Full variable domain (rest looked up from reference TRBV11-2 and TRBJ1-6): EAGVAQSPRYKIIEKRQSVAFWCNPISGHATLYWYQQILGQGPKLLIQFQNNGVVDDSQLPKDRFSAERLKGVDSTLKIQPAKLEDSAVYLCASSPQGVPLHFGNGTRLTVT.

A few counts support this clonotype. The V call is TRBV29-1, the J call TRBJ1-2; a possible D gene is TRBD1 (6 bases). This CDR3 region has 14 residues. The germline V gene has CDR1 SQVTM and CDR2 ANQGSEA. V shed 6 bases and J shed 2 bases, with 16 bases lying between them. CDR3 amino acids: CSVLQGGLNYGYTF. The CDR3 DNA is TGCAGCGTCCTACAGGGAGGTCTGAACTATGGCTACACCTTC.

This chain uses TRBV29-1 with TRBJ1-1; possible D gene TRBD1, 5 bases. Germline V gene sequence: CDR1 SQVTM, CDR2 ANQGSEA. The CDR3 covers 13 residues. The CDR3 sequence is CNVVGTVNTEAFF. CDR3 in DNA: TGCAACGTGGTGGGGACCGTGAACACTGAAGCTTTCTTT. Full variable domain (remainder filled in from reference TRBV29-1 and TRBJ1-1): SAVISQKPSRDICQRGTSLTIQCQVDSQVTMMFWYRQQPGQSLTLIATANQGSEATYESGFVIDKFPISRPNLTFSTLTVSNMSPEDSSIYLCNVVGTVNTEAFFGQGTRLTVV.

This clonotype was detected once. This rearrangement joins TRBV18 to TRBJ1-1; D might be TRBD1 (6 bases). The CDR3 extends over 13 amino acids. Trimming stripped 3 bases from V and 11 bases from J, with 16 bases between. Germline V gene sequence: CDR1 KGHSH, CDR2 LQKENI. As DNA, the CDR3 is TGTGCCAGCTCACCCCTGGACAGTAGGAGGGCTTTCTTT. Protein sequence: CASSPLDSRRAFF.

The J gene is TRBJ2-7, the V gene TRBV4-1; D ambiguous. V lost 0 bases to trimming and J lost 1 base, with 16 bases between them. Germline V gene lookup returns CDR1 MGHRA and CDR2 YSYEKL. This CDR3 contains 17 residues. The CDR3 loop reads CASSQELSGVPSYEQYF. The CDR3 nucleotides are TGCGCCAGCAGCCAAGAGTTAAGTGGGGTTCCATCCTACGAGCAGTACTTC.

The chain is built from TRBV24-1 and TRBJ1-3, with D perhaps TRBD1 (5 bases). The germline CDR1 and CDR2 sequences are KGHDR and SFDVKD. The CDR3 runs 16 residues. V lost 3 bases to trimming and J lost 2 bases, with 13 bases between them. The CDR3 nucleotides read TGTGCCACCAGTGATGGACGGCAGGGCACTGGAAACACCATATATTTT. Its protein is CATSDGRQGTGNTIYF.

The chain combines TRBV12-3 or TRBV12-4 with TRBJ1-4; 7 bases agree with TRBD1. Trimming removed 6 bases from V and 8 bases from J; junction bases left unmatched: 24. The CDR3 length is 19 residues. CDR3 DNA: TGTGCCAGCAGCCGATCCGGGATGTCTCAGGGGGAGTGGTGGGAAAAACTGTTTTTT. Translated: CASSRSGMSQGEWWEKLFF.

J is TRBJ1-1 and V is TRBV30; D gene unclear. Germline CDR1 GTSNPN, CDR2 SVGIG (reference sequence). V gave up 4 bases and J gave up 1 base, with 10 bases separating them. The CDR3 has 13 amino acids. This chain's CDR3 is CAWTPGSNTEAFF. Here the CDR3 DNA reads TGTGCCTGGACCCCTGGTTCGAACACTGAAGCTTTCTTT. Full variable domain (missing parts from reference TRBV30 and TRBJ1-1): SQTIHQWPATLVQPVGSPLSLECTVEGTSNPNLYWYRQAAGRGLQLLFYSVGIGQISSEVPQNLSASRPQDRQFILSSKKLLLSDSGFYLCAWTPGSNTEAFFGQGTRLTVV.

The chain links TRBV27 to TRBJ2-7; 8 bases fit TRBD1. The CDR3 is 15 amino acids. Germline V gene sequence: CDR1 MNHEY, CDR2 SMNVEV (reference sequence). The V segment lost 6 bases and the J segment 4 bases; nucleotides outside the gene matches: 11. The CDR3 bases are TGTGCCAGCAGCCTTAACAGGGGGAGTCAATACGAGCAGTACTTC. It translates to CASSLNRGSQYEQYF.

The V and J genes are TRBV6-5 and TRBJ1-1; D is possibly TRBD1 (6 bases). This CDR3 has 13 amino acids. V lost 11 bases and J 4 bases, leaving 17 bases between the germline ends. Germline V gene data show CDR1 as MNHEY and CDR2 as SVGAGI. The CDR3 loop reads CAVARGLSTEAFF. The CDR3 DNA reads TGTGCCGTCGCCCGGGGGCTTAGCACTGAAGCTTTCTTT.

The chain has TRBV20-1 and TRBJ2-7; D is possibly TRBD1 or TRBD2 (5 bases each). Germline values: CDR1 DFQATT, CDR2 SNEGSKA (reference sequence). CDR3 length: 12 residues. With 3 bases removed from V and 2 bases from J, the gap between germline ends came to 8 bases. Here the CDR3 DNA reads TGCAGTGCTAGCGGGGCCACCTACGAGCAGTACTTC. Protein product: CSASGATYEQYF.

There are many counts of this clonotype. This rearrangement joins TRBV4-3 to TRBJ1-3; D may be TRBD1 (6 bases). CDR1 is LGHNA, CDR2 YSLEER, per germline. V lost 4 bases and J 0 bases, leaving 25 bases between the germline ends. This CDR3 has 20 residues. The DNA of the CDR3 is TGCGCCAGCAGCCTACGCGGGACACTGCCTCAACCCAGCTCTGGAAACACCATATATTTT. Its protein product is CASSLRGTLPQPSSGNTIYF.

The chain uses TRBV29-1 and TRBJ1-1; D is perhaps TRBD1 (6 bases). Trimming shortened V by 7 bases and J by 3 bases, and 15 bases separated the two germline ends. Germline CDR1 is SQVTM and CDR2 is ANQGSEA. The CDR3 covers 13 residues. The CDR3 DNA sequence: TGCAGCGGGGCCGGACAGCCGTACACTGAAGCTTTCTTT. It yields the protein CSGAGQPYTEAFF.